What follows describes a single TCR beta chain. The repertoire was sequenced with immunoSEQ multiplex PCR; TCRdb's copy has only in-frame clones and lacks some. The sample has approximately 2.5 million clones; 93% are singletons. This entry comes from a study of shared clonotypes between healthy human individuals. Trimming stripped 6 bases from V and 4 bases from J, with 19 bases between. The CDR3 has 15 amino acids. Germline loops: CDR1 MDHEN, CDR2 SYDVKM. The chain carries TRBV28 and TRBJ2-7; D is possibly TRBD2 (5 bases). The sequence was obtained from a man aged 18 to 30 in good health. Some clones in this sample may be carry-over from other donors' samples. Sequenced: naive CD4+ T cells from PBMCs. Subset noted: CD45RA+ positively selected. CDR3 nucleotide sequence: TGTGCCAGCAGCTTCGGACTTTTTTCCCCTTACGAGCAGTACTTC. Its translation: CASSFGLFSPYEQYF.